Below, 20 T cell receptor beta chains from the same sample are listed, as sequenced in a study of beta chain features in type 1 diabetes. Findings of the study overall: Across all four CD4+ subsets, people with type 1 diabetes showed modestly shorter TCRB CDR3s.

No antigen has been identified for these receptors. Sequencing targeted expressed TCRB transcripts, as all isolated RNA had been reverse transcribed. The data were produced by immunoSEQ multiplex PCR, yet TCRdb's version contains in-frame clones alone and is incomplete. The table shows about 150,000 clones, with about 9.3% occurring only once. Source material: central memory CD4+ T cells from blood. The receptors come from a man younger than 40 with type 1 diabetes.

J is TRBJ1-2 and V is TRBV6-4; D is uncertain. The germline V gene has CDR1 MRHNA and CDR2 SNTAGT. Trimming left V 0 bases short and J 4 bases short, with 12 bases between. The CDR3 spans 15 residues. The CDR3 spells CASSDSGDRLYGYTF. CDR3 coding DNA: TGTGCCAGCAGTGACTCGGGAGATCGCCTCTATGGCTACACCTTC.

The CDR3 sequence: CASSPRTSMGKNIQYF. For the CDR3, the DNA is TGTGCCAGCTCACCCCGGACTAGCATGGGCAAAAACATTCAGTACTTC. This chain links TRBV18 with TRBJ2-4; 8 bases match TRBD2. The J segment lost 3 bases and the V segment lost 3 bases, leaving 7 bases of the junction unmatched. Germline V lookup: CDR1 KGHSH, CDR2 LQKENI. The length of the CDR3 is 16 residues.

The chain links TRBV20-1 to TRBJ1-3, with D unclear. V dropped 8 bases and J dropped 4 bases, with 9 bases sitting between them. This CDR3 is 11 amino acids long. Germline CDR1 reads DFQATT; CDR2 reads SNEGSKA (reference sequence). This CDR3 reads CSTSRGNTIYF. As DNA, the CDR3 is TGCAGTACCTCGCGAGGAAACACCATATATTTT.

This chain connects TRBV4-1 to TRBJ2-7; 8 positions match TRBD2. The trim removed 7 bases at V and 5 bases at J, leaving 19 bases unmatched. The CDR3 contains 17 residues. CDR1 and CDR2 from the germline V gene are MGHRA and YSYEKL. The DNA for the CDR3 is TGCGCCAGCACCACGGTCCGAACCGGGAGGGCCACACACGAGCAGTACTTC. It codes for CASTTVRTGRATHEQYF.

The chain uses TRBV18 and TRBJ2-7; unclear D gene. Trimming stripped 0 bases from V and 0 bases from J, with 9 bases between. The CDR3 has 15 residues. In germline, CDR1 is KGHSH, CDR2 LQKENI. CDR3 DNA sequence: TGTGCCAGCTCACCACCTAGTTCCCCCTCCTACGAGCAGTACTTC. It is translated as CASSPPSSPSYEQYF.

J is TRBJ2-7 and V is TRBV5-4; unclear D gene. The CDR3 is made up of 12 amino acids. Germline CDR1 is SGHNT and CDR2 is YYREEE (reference sequence). Trimming left V 4 bases short and J 4 bases short, with 9 bases between. The CDR3 DNA reads TGTGCCAGCAGCCAAGAGAATTACGAGCAGTACTTC. It is translated as CASSQENYEQYF.

This chain joins TRBV5-1 and TRBJ1-5; 8 nucleotides agree with TRBD1. The junction had 4 bases not matched to a gene; V was cut back by 3 bases and J by 5 bases. The CDR3 sequence is 14 residues long. Germline V gives CDR1 SGHRS, CDR2 YFSETQ. For the CDR3, the DNA is TGCGCCAGCAGCTCACAGGGGGTGGATCAGCCCCAGCATTTT. It is translated as CASSSQGVDQPQHF.

This clone appeared a few times. J is TRBJ2-3 and V is TRBV6-5, with 8 nucleotides matching TRBD1. Per the germline V gene, CDR1 is MNHEY and CDR2 is SVGAGI. The CDR3 spans 12 residues. DNA for the CDR3: TGTGCTTCGACAGGGGGCACAGATACGCAGTATTTT. Amino acid sequence: CASTGGTDTQYF.

There are many counts of this clone. The chain uses TRBV5-1 and TRBJ2-5; 12 bases align to TRBD2. The CDR3 covers 14 residues. Germline assignment: CDR1 SGHRS and CDR2 YFSETQ. V trimming: 4 bases; J trimming: 4 bases; junction bases outside the gene matches: 2. CDR3 coding DNA: TGCGCCAGCAGCGGGGGACTAGCGGGAGAGACCCAGTACTTC. This codes for CASSGGLAGETQYF. The full variable domain, rest sourced from reference TRBV5-1 and TRBJ2-5, is KAGVTQTPRYLIKTRGQQVTLSCSPISGHRSVSWYQQTPGQGLQFLFEYFSETQRNKGNFPGRFSGRQFSNSRSEMNVSTLELGDSALYLCASSGGLAGETQYFGPGTRLLVL.

This clone was seen more than once but under ten times. This chain joins TRBV4-3 and TRBJ1-5; 12 bases line up with TRBD1. CDR3 length: 18 residues. V lost 4 bases, J lost 0 bases, and 7 bases stayed unmatched. The germline V gene encodes CDR1 LGHNA and CDR2 YSLEER. CDR3 nucleotides: TGCGCCAGCAGCCTAAGTGGGACAGGGGGCCATAGCAATCAGCCCCAGCATTTT. Its translation: CASSLSGTGGHSNQPQHF.

This clone was counted a few times. The rearrangement uses TRBV11-2 and TRBJ2-1; maybe TRBD1 (5 bases). The V end lost 1 base, the J end lost 9 bases, and 7 bases lay between the germline ends. CDR1 is SGHAT, CDR2 FQNNGV, per germline. The CDR3 totals 12 residues. CDR3 residues: CASSLAQGEQFF. The CDR3 DNA follows: TGTGCCAGCAGCTTAGCCCAGGGTGAGCAGTTCTTC.

There are a few counts of this clone. The chain uses TRBV5-1 and TRBJ2-7, with D possibly being TRBD2 (5 bases). The germline CDR1 and CDR2 sequences are SGHRS and YFSETQ. CDR3 size: 15 residues. V lost 3 bases, J lost 0 bases, and 13 bases lay in between. The CDR3 bases are TGCGCCAGCAGCTCCGGTTCCGGACTCTCCTACGAGCAGTACTTC. It is translated as CASSSGSGLSYEQYF. The whole variable domain, remainder taken from reference TRBV5-1 and TRBJ2-7, is KAGVTQTPRYLIKTRGQQVTLSCSPISGHRSVSWYQQTPGQGLQFLFEYFSETQRNKGNFPGRFSGRQFSNSRSEMNVSTLELGDSALYLCASSSGSGLSYEQYFGPGTRLTVT.

The rearrangement joins TRBV14 to TRBJ1-1; D is unresolved. This CDR3 contains 13 residues. V was pared by 4 bases and J by 3 bases, with 9 bases between. Germline V gene sequence: CDR1 SGHDN, CDR2 FVKESK. CDR3 nucleotide sequence: TGTGCCAGCAGCCTTCGCAGTTACACTGAAGCTTTCTTT. Amino acids: CASSLRSYTEAFF.

In DNA form, the CDR3 reads TGTGCCAGCAGTGAAAGACAGGGCTCCTACGAGCAGTACTTC. Protein sequence: CASSERQGSYEQYF. This chain connects TRBV7-3 to TRBJ2-7; 7 nucleotides line up with TRBD1. The ends lost 6 bases at V and 0 bases at J; junction bases unmatched: 5. This CDR3 contains 14 residues. Germline CDR1 SGHTA, CDR2 FQGTGA.

In its sample, this clone was seen a few times. This chain uses TRBV4-3 with TRBJ1-1, with a tentative D call TRBD1 (5 bases). The CDR3 is 14 amino acids. V was clipped by 0 bases and J by 5 bases, with 10 bases between them. Germline CDR1 reads LGHNA; CDR2 reads YSLEER. The DNA of the CDR3 is TGCGCCAGCAGCCAAGATAGCAGGGATACTGAAGCTTTCTTT. Translation gives CASSQDSRDTEAFF.

This clone was seen more than once but under ten times. The CDR3 DNA reads as TGTGCCATCAGTGTGGACTCAGGATACGAGCAGTACTTC. It specifies CAISVDSGYEQYF. This chain connects TRBV10-3 to TRBJ2-7; possibly TRBD2 for D (5 bases). Trimming took 4 bases from V and 4 from J, leaving 11 bases between them. Per the germline V gene, CDR1 is ENHRY and CDR2 is SYGVKD. The length of the CDR3 is 13 residues.

A few counts support this clone. The chain employs TRBV28 and TRBJ1-2; 7 nucleotides align to TRBD1. Germline lookup yields CDR1 MDHEN and CDR2 SYDVKM. CDR3 length: 16 amino acids. J gave up 4 bases and V 11 bases, and 19 bases lay outside the gene matches. CDR3 loop: CAVPHRPTGTTYGYTF. The CDR3 DNA sequence: TGTGCCGTCCCACATCGCCCGACAGGGACAACCTATGGCTACACCTTC.

This clone was seen a few times. V and J are TRBV6-6 and TRBJ2-7; D may be TRBD2 (6 bases). V lost 7 bases, J lost 4 bases, and 14 bases lay in between. Germline V gene data show CDR1 as MNHNY and CDR2 as SVGAGI (reference sequence). This CDR3 has 13 residues. The CDR3 region has the DNA TGTGCCAGCACTTTTCTTGGGGGGTACGAGCAGTACTTC. This gives the protein CASTFLGGYEQYF.

The chain combines TRBV9 with TRBJ1-2; D might be TRBD1 (5 bases). The V end lost 6 bases, the J end lost 3 bases, and 18 bases lay between the germline ends. Germline CDR1 reads SGDLS; CDR2 reads YYNGEE. The CDR3 runs 15 residues. In DNA, the CDR3 is TGTGCCAGCACCTATTCACCGGGGGGGGACTATGGCTACACCTTC. Translated: CASTYSPGGDYGYTF.

This sequence joins TRBV29-1 and TRBJ2-1; TRBD2 agrees at 9 bases. V was pared by 4 bases and J by 15 bases, with 10 bases of the junction left unmatched. CDR1 is SQVTM, CDR2 ANQGSEA, per germline. This CDR3 is built from 12 residues. The CDR3: CSVASLGGRVFF. DNA of the CDR3: TGCAGCGTTGCGTCCCTGGGCGGGAGGGTGTTCTTC.